This is a list of T cell receptor beta chains from one sample in a study of blood T cell repertoires in COVID-19. Assay used: immunoSEQ multiplex PCR; TCRdb lists only in-frame clones, some missing. The sample has 200,000 to 250,000 clones, 82% seen once; the top ten hold 5.2%. Input material: peripheral blood. All receptors come from a woman in her 70s with COVID-19, enrolled during active disease. Each CDR3 is given without its conserved first and last residue. The order of the fields is V gene, J gene, D gene, clone size, CDR3 protein. The D gene is left open where the match is weak. Clone size is shown for a subset of rows, as once, few, many or a class of expanded clone.

>TRBV4-3|TRBJ2-3|TRBD2|.
ASSLAPSGEADTQY
>TRBV7-2|TRBJ1-1|TRBD1|.
ASSLRTGGKMNTEAF
>TRBV28|TRBJ2-3|TRBD2|.
ASSSTSGAFTDTQY
>TRBV3-1/TRBV3-2|TRBJ1-1|.|.
ASSQLAGSTEAF
>TRBV28|TRBJ1-1|.|once
ASSRGGGSTEAF
>TRBV9|TRBJ1-1|TRBD1|few
ASSPQSDRVLSEAF
>TRBV30|TRBJ2-2|TRBD2|.
AWSVPSGRAGELF
>TRBV12-3/TRBV12-4|TRBJ2-7|TRBD1|.
ASRPGQGYEQY
>TRBV5-1|TRBJ2-3|TRBD2|.
ASSSGTSDYTDTQY
>TRBV9|TRBJ2-7|TRBD2|.
ASSVGTSGPYEQY
>TRBV7-9|TRBJ2-7|TRBD1|.
ASSPTGTGASYEQY
>TRBV29-1|TRBJ2-7|TRBD2|.
SVGHPGLANYEQY
>TRBV7-2|TRBJ2-5|.|.
ASSFEGGIYETQY
>TRBV11-2|TRBJ2-1|TRBD2|.
ASSSGLAGAGYNEQF
>TRBV7-2|TRBJ1-6|.|.
ASSLGTVNSPLH
>TRBV2|TRBJ1-5|.|.
ASSPLGGNQPQH
>TRBV10-3|TRBJ2-7|TRBD2|.
AIGTSGLVEQY
>TRBV5-5|TRBJ1-4|.|.
ASSLGVNEKLF
>TRBV11-2|TRBJ1-2|TRBD1|.
ASSSQGAQGYGYT
>TRBV12-3/TRBV12-4|TRBJ1-2|TRBD1|.
ASSNRGFGGYT
>TRBV25-1|TRBJ2-1|TRBD2|few
ASSEGLEFNEQF
>TRBV7-2|TRBJ1-2|.|few
ASSTSNYGYT
>TRBV9|TRBJ1-1|.|.
ASSSQGSPFEAF
>TRBV10-1|TRBJ2-7|TRBD2|few
ASSSGTSGKY
>TRBV7-6|TRBJ2-5|TRBD2|.
ASSPRTSGREETQY
>TRBV29-1|TRBJ1-1|.|few
SVGIQVNTEAF